The 19 T cell receptor beta chains listed next were all sequenced from one sample in a study of cytomegalovirus exposure and HLA in healthy donors. PCR employed 60 Vbeta and 13 Jbeta primers. Clones were sequenced by immunoSEQ multiplex PCR, and TCRdb holds only the in-frame ones, with some missing. Of about 220,000 clones in the sample, 65% to 85% are singletons; the top ten hold 0.71%. Sequences were obtained from PBMCs. The receptor source for this set is a boy younger than 10 in good health and CMV-seronegative.

The chain combines TRBV5-1 with TRBJ2-7, with D possibly being TRBD2 (5 bases). V lost 3 bases and J 0 bases, leaving 7 bases between the germline ends. The CDR3 sequence is 13 residues long. Germline CDR1 SGHRS, CDR2 YFSETQ. This chain's CDR3 is CASSWENSYEQYF. CDR3 DNA sequence: TGCGCCAGCAGCTGGGAGAACTCCTACGAGCAGTACTTC.

The chain joins TRBV13 to TRBJ2-1; D perhaps matches TRBD2 (6 bases). The CDR3 has 12 amino acids. Germline CDR1 is PRHDT and CDR2 is FYEKMQ (reference sequence). The ends were cut back, 5 bases at V and 12 bases at J, with 14 bases in the middle. CDR3 DNA: TGTGCCAGCAGCCCCGGAGGGCCCTGGCAGTTCTTC. It is translated as CASSPGGPWQFF.

About this clone: The identical CDR3 is also encoded by other nucleotide sequences in the sample. The J gene is TRBJ1-1, the V gene TRBV7-9; no firm D call. The germline V gene encodes CDR1 SEHNR and CDR2 FQNEAQ (reference sequence). The CDR3 is made up of 16 amino acids. Trimming took 3 bases from V and 5 from J, leaving 19 bases between them. The CDR3 DNA is TGTGCCAGCAGCTTGGCTATAGGTTCTGCGGGGACTGAAGCTTTCTTT. Its translation is CASSLAIGSAGTEAFF.

The table lists this clone with a count of one. The chain carries TRBV11-2 and TRBJ2-2; the D gene is possibly TRBD1 (5 bases). The germline V and J ends were trimmed by 2 bases and 1 base, with 8 bases remaining between them. This CDR3 contains 15 residues. Per the germline V gene, CDR1 is SGHAT and CDR2 is FQNNGV. The CDR3 nucleotides read TGTGCCAGCAGCTTACAGGGTCTGAACACCGGGGAGCTGTTTTTT. Translation: CASSLQGLNTGELFF.

Comment on this clone: Other DNA variants within this sample encode the same CDR3. The chain carries TRBV9 and TRBJ2-1; no firm D call. The CDR3 runs 14 residues. Trimming took off 0 bases at V and 0 bases at J, with 4 bases between the two ends. In germline, CDR1 is SGDLS, CDR2 YYNGEE. The CDR3 sequence: CASSVGSSYNEQFF. In DNA form, the CDR3 reads TGTGCCAGCAGCGTAGGTAGCTCCTACAATGAGCAGTTCTTC.

The J gene is TRBJ2-3, the V gene TRBV2; 8 positions match TRBD2. With 6 bases clipped from V and 1 base from J, the junction kept 6 bases outside the gene matches. The CDR3 totals 15 residues. Germline CDR1 SNHLY, CDR2 FYNNEI. The CDR3 region has the DNA TGTGCCAGCAGAGAGGGACTAGGAGGCACAGATACGCAGTATTTT. Amino acid sequence: CASREGLGGTDTQYF. Filled out from reference TRBV2 and TRBJ2-3, the complete variable domain reads EPEVTQTPSHQVTQMGQEVILRCVPISNHLYFYWYRQILGQKVEFLVSFYNNEISEKSEIFDDQFSVERPDGSNFTLKIRSTKLEDSAMYFCASREGLGGTDTQYFGPGTRLTVL.

The J gene is TRBJ2-7, the V gene TRBV29-1; a possible D gene is TRBD2 (6 bases). The V end was cut by 0 bases, the J end by 0 bases, with 12 bases between. Germline loops: CDR1 SQVTM, CDR2 ANQGSEA. The CDR3 contains 15 residues. The CDR3 DNA is TGCAGCGTTGAAGACGGCGGGATTAACTCCTACGAGCAGTACTTC. Translated, it gives CSVEDGGINSYEQYF.

CDR3 region: CASSPQGAGKTQYF. The CDR3 DNA sequence: TGCGCCAGCAGCCCCCAGGGGGCGGGGAAGACCCAGTACTTC. The rearrangement links TRBV4-1 to TRBJ2-5; TRBD1 matches at 8 bases. The CDR3 extends over 14 amino acids. Germline-derived CDR1 and CDR2 are MGHRA and YSYEKL. Losses at the gene ends were 4 bases for V and 6 bases for J; bases not matched to a gene: 7.

The chain couples TRBV6-1 to TRBJ2-7; D uncertain. V lost 0 bases and J lost 3, with 15 bases in between. Germline V gene sequence: CDR1 MNHNS, CDR2 SASEGT. The CDR3 loop spans 16 amino acids. The CDR3 reads CASSEALGRSGYEQYF. DNA of the CDR3: TGTGCCAGCAGTGAAGCGCTGGGTAGGTCGGGCTACGAGCAGTACTTC.

J is TRBJ2-1 and V is TRBV5-4, with 7 bases aligning to TRBD1. V dropped 2 bases and J dropped 4; count of bases not matched to a gene: 9. Germline values: CDR1 SGHNT, CDR2 YYREEE (reference sequence). There are 16 residues in the CDR3. DNA for the CDR3: TGTGCCAGCAGCTTATTCCAGGGGGTGACTTACAATGAGCAGTTCTTC. It encodes CASSLFQGVTYNEQFF.

The sample holds one count of this clone. The chain combines TRBV29-1 with TRBJ2-2; perhaps TRBD2 as D (6 bases). Trimming cost V 4 bases and J 7 bases, with 13 bases left between them. CDR1 is SQVTM and CDR2 is ANQGSEA in the germline V gene. This CDR3 has 13 residues. The CDR3 loop reads CSVVSGEDGELFF. For the CDR3, the DNA is TGCAGCGTTGTTTCCGGGGAGGACGGGGAGCTGTTTTTT.

The J gene is TRBJ2-1, the V gene TRBV7-2; weak D call: TRBD2 (6 bases). This CDR3 is built from 14 residues. Germline V gene sequence: CDR1 SGHTA, CDR2 FQGNSA. With 1 base removed from V and 9 bases from J, the gap between germline ends came to 13 bases. This CDR3 reads CASSLDWGVPEQFF. CDR3 bases: TGTGCCAGCAGCTTAGACTGGGGGGTCCCTGAGCAGTTCTTC.

This clone was observed a few times. The chain recombines TRBV27 with TRBJ2-2; D might be TRBD2 (5 bases). The CDR3 spans 14 residues. Trimming pared 3 bases from V and 4 bases from J, leaving 9 bases between. Germline CDR1 is MNHEY and CDR2 is SMNVEV (reference sequence). The CDR3 protein is CASSFTGITGELFF. The CDR3 DNA reads TGTGCCAGCAGTTTTACGGGAATCACCGGGGAGCTGTTTTTT.

The gene calls are TRBV7-9 and TRBJ1-1; 7 bases fit TRBD1. CDR1 SEHNR and CDR2 FQNEAQ come from the germline V gene (reference sequence). CDR3 length equals 14 residues. V trimming: 4 bases; J trimming: 5 bases; junction bases outside the gene matches: 7. The CDR3 nucleotides read TGTGCCAGCAGCTACTCAGGGGGAGGTACTGAAGCTTTCTTT. Protein sequence: CASSYSGGGTEAFF.

The CDR3: CASSPGTGSYEQYF. Written as DNA, the CDR3 is TGTGCCAGCAGCCCCGGGACAGGTAGCTACGAGCAGTACTTC. The chain joins TRBV11-2 to TRBJ2-7; 8 bases match TRBD1. Unmatched junction bases numbered 6, after V lost 5 bases and J lost 3 bases. Germline V CDR1 and CDR2: SGHAT, FQNNGV. This CDR3 contains 14 residues.

This sequence joins TRBV18 and TRBJ2-1; 10 bases match TRBD2. The CDR3 runs 17 residues. V was clipped by 4 bases and J by 2 bases; unmatched bases: 8. Germline CDR1 reads KGHSH; CDR2 reads LQKENI. The CDR3 sequence: CASSLLTGTSAYNEQFF. The DNA of the CDR3 is TGTGCCAGCTCACTCCTTACCGGGACTAGCGCCTACAATGAGCAGTTCTTC. Combining the CDR3 with reference TRBV18 and TRBJ2-1 gives the whole variable domain NAGVMQNPRHLVRRRGQEARLRCSPMKGHSHVYWYRQLPEEGLKFMVYLQKENIIDESGMPKERFSAEFPKEGPSILRIQQVVRGDSAAYFCASSLLTGTSAYNEQFFGPGTRLTVL.

The DNA of the CDR3 is TGTGCCAGCAGCCAAAGGTTCCTCGGACTTTTACCCTACGAGCAGTACTTC. Translated: CASSQRFLGLLPYEQYF. This chain links TRBV4-2 with TRBJ2-7; perhaps TRBD2 as D (5 bases). V lost 2 bases and J lost 2, with 19 bases in between. There are 17 residues in the CDR3. The germline CDR1 and CDR2 sequences are LGHNA and YNFKEQ.

CDR3 residues: CAWTGNGEKLFF. CDR3 coding DNA: TGTGCCTGGACAGGGAATGGGGAAAAACTGTTTTTT. This chain links TRBV30 with TRBJ1-4; perhaps TRBD1 as D (5 bases). Germline-derived CDR1 and CDR2 are GTSNPN and SVGIG (reference sequence). The ends were cut back, 4 bases at V and 8 bases at J, with 11 bases in the middle. This CDR3 contains 12 residues.

The chain links TRBV30 to TRBJ2-2; D perhaps matches TRBD2 (5 bases). CDR1 is GTSNPN, CDR2 SVGIG, per germline (reference sequence). The CDR3 length is 17 residues. V gave up 2 bases and J gave up 5 bases, with 21 bases separating them. The CDR3 is CAWSLGLNGRGTGELFF. CDR3 nucleotides: TGTGCCTGGAGTCTCGGACTCAATGGTCGGGGAACCGGGGAGCTGTTTTTT.